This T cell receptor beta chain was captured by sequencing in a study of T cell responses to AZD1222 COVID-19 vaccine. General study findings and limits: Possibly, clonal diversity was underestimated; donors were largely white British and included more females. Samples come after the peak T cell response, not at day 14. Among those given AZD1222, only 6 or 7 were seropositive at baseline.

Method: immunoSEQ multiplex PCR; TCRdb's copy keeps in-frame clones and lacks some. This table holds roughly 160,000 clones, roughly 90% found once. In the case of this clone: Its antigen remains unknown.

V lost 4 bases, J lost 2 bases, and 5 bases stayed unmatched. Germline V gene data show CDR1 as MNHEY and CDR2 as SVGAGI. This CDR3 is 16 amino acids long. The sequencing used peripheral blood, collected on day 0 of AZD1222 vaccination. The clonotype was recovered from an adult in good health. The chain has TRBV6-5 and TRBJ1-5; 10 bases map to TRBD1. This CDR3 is CASSLPGTGGNQPQHF. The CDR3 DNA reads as TGTGCCAGCAGTTTACCCGGGACAGGGGGCAATCAGCCCCAGCATTTT.